This TCR beta chain came from a study of blood T cell dynamics during melanoma immunotherapy. As to time point: week 3, after first cycle of checkpoint inhibitor. Prior systemic cancer therapy, immunosuppressant use and other active malignancies excluded patients. Sequencing was performed with immunoSEQ multiplex PCR; in TCRdb, only in-frame clones are kept and a portion is missing. The sample holds fewer than 9,500 clones, approximately 81% seen once. The study's findings and limits: Clones driving repertoire changes may be melanoma-specific or general immune activation. PBMC repertoires of eventual disease-control patients split at W3 into clonality or diversity gains.

Trimming took off 2 bases at V and 7 bases at J, with 9 bases between the two ends. Germline CDR1 is MGHRA and CDR2 is YSYEKL. The CDR3 extends over 14 amino acids. On this clone: Its antigen is not known.

The chain is built from TRBV4-1 and TRBJ1-6; D is undetermined. The sequences come from blood, collected from a patient treated with checkpoint blockade. The source of this sequence is a human donor with melanoma. The CDR3 DNA follows: TGCGCCAGCAGCCAACTCGGGCAAAATTCACCCCTCCACTTT. Encoded protein: CASSQLGQNSPLHF.